This section outlines one TCR beta chain sequence together with its context. The assay was immunoSEQ multiplex PCR, and TCRdb's table has in-frame clones only and misses some. The sample yields more than 200,000 clones, around four fifths seen once. The data derive from a study of blood T cell repertoires in COVID-19. The CDR3 has 16 residues. Germline-derived CDR1 and CDR2 are LGHDT and YNNKEL (reference sequence). V lost 3 bases to trimming and J lost 0 bases, with 12 bases between them. The source is a man aged 55 to 70 with acute or convalescent COVID-19. Sequenced sample: peripheral blood. This chain joins TRBV3-1 (or the pseudogene TRBV3-2) and TRBJ2-4, with D maybe TRBD2 (6 bases). The CDR3 sequence is CASSQGGAIAKNIQYF. The DNA for the CDR3 is TGTGCCAGCAGCCAGGGAGGAGCGATAGCCAAAAACATTCAGTACTTC.